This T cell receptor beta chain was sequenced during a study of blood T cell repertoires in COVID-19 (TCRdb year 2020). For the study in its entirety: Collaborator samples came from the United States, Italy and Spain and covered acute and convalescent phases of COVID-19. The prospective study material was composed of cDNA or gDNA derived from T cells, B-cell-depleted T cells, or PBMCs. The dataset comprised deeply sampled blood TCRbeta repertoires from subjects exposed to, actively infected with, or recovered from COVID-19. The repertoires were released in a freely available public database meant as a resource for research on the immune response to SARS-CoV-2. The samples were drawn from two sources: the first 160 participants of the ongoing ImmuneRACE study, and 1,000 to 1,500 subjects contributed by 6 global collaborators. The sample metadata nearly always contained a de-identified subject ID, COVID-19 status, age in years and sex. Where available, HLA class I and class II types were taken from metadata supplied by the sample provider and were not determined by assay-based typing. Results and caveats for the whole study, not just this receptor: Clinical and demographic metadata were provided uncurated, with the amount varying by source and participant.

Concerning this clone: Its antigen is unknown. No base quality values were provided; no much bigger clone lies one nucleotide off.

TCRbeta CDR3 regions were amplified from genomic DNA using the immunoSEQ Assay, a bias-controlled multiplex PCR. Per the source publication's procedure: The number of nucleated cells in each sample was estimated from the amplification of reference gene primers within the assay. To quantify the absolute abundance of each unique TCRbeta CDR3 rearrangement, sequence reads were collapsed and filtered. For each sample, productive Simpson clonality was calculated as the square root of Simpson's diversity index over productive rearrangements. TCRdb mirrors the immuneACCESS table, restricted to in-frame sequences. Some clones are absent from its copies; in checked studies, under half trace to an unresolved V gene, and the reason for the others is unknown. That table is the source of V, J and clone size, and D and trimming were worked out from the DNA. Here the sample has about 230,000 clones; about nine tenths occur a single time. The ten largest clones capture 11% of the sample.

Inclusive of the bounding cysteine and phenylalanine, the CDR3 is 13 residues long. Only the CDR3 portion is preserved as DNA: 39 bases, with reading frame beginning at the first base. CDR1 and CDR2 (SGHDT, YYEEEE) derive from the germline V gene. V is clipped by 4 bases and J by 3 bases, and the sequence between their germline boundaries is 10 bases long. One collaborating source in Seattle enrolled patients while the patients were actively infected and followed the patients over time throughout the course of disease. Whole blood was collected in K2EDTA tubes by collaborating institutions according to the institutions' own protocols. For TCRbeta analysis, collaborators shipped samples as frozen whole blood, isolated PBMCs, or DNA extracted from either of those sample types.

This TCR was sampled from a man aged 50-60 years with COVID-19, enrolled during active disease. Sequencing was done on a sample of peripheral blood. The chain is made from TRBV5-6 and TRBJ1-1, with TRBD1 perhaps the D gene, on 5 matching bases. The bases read TGTGCCAGCAGCCCGGGGGAATACACTGAAGCTTTCTTT. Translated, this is CASSPGEYTEAFF.